This T cell receptor beta chain was recorded in a study of cytomegalovirus exposure and HLA in healthy donors. Study findings and constraints: In terms of immune exposure information, only CMV serostatus was available. Later on, an analysis tied about 17,000 TCR beta sequences to HLA alleles at 0.05 false discovery rate. According to an earlier analysis, most TCR beta V segments yielded productive rearrangements about 87% or about 30% of the time.

PCR involved 60 Vbeta and 13 Jbeta primers. Here immunoSEQ multiplex PCR was the method, and the copy in TCRdb shows in-frame clones only, minus some. The sample shows 200,000 or so clones, 84% of them seen only once. The CDR3 totals 15 residues. In germline, CDR1 is MNHNS, CDR2 SASEGT. The V end lost 2 bases, the J end lost 0 bases, and 7 bases lay between the germline ends. Comment on this clone: Its antigen is not known.

The sample was PBMCs. The rearrangement joins TRBV6-1 to TRBJ2-2; a possible D gene is TRBD1 (5 bases). This clonotype was obtained from a boy between 10 and 17 years old in good health and CMV-seronegative. The CDR3 reads CASSESGTNTGELFF. The CDR3 DNA is TGTGCCAGCAGTGAATCAGGGACGAACACCGGGGAGCTGTTTTTT.